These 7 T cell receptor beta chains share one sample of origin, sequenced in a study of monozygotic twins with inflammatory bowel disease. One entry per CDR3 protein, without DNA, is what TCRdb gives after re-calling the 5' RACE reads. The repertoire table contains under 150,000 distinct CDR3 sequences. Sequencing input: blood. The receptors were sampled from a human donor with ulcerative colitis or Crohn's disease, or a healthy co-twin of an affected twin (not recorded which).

The CDR3: CASRGQVNQPQHF. V is TRBV7-2 and J is TRBJ1-5; TCRdb's D gene call, TRBD1, goes unchecked for lack of DNA. Germline assignment: CDR1 SGHTA and CDR2 FQGNSA. The CDR3 contains 13 residues.

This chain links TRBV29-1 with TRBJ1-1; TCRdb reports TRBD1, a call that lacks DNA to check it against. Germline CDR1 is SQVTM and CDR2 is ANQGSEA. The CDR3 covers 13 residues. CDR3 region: CSVEASWNTEAFF.

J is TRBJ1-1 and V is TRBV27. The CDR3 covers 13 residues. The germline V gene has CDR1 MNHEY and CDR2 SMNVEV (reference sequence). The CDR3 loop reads CASSPNYHTEAFF.

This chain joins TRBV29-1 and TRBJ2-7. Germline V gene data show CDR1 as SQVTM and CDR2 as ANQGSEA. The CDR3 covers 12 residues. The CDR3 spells CSASDSPYEQYF.

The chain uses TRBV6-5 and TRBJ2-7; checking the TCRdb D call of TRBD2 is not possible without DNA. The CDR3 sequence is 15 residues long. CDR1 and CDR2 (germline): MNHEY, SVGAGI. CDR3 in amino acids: CASSYSRRDGYEQYF.

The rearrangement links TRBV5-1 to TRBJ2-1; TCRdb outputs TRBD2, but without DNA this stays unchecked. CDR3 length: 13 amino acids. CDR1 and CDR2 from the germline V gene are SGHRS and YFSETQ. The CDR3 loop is CASSLSGPDEQFF.

The CDR3 protein is CASRLGVGTDTQYF. The rearrangement uses TRBV5-6 and TRBJ2-3; TCRdb gives TRBD1 as the D gene, but with no DNA this cannot be confirmed. The CDR3 is made up of 14 amino acids. Germline values: CDR1 SGHDT, CDR2 YYEEEE.